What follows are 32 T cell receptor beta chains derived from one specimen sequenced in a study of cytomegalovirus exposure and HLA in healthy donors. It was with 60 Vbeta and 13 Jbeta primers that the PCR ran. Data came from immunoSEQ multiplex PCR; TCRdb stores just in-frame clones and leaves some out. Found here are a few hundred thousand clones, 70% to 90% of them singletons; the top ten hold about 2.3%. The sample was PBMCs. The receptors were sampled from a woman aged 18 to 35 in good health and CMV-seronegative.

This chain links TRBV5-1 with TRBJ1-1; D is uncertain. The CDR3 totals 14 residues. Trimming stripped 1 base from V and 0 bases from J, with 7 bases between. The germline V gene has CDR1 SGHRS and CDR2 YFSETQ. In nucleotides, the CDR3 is TGCGCCAGCAGCTTGAACACAGTGAACACTGAAGCTTTCTTT. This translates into CASSLNTVNTEAFF.

This chain's CDR3 is CASSLDREETQYF. DNA of the CDR3: TGCGCCAGCAGCTTGGATAGAGAAGAGACCCAGTACTTC. V is TRBV5-1 and J is TRBJ2-5; D is unresolved. The CDR3 totals 13 residues. The V gene lost 0 bases and the J gene lost 3 bases, with 6 bases spanning the gap. Germline assignment: CDR1 SGHRS and CDR2 YFSETQ.

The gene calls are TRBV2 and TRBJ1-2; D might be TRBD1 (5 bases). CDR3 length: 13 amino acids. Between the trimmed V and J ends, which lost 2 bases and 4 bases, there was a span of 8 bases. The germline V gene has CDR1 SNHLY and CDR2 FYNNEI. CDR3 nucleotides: TGTGCCAGCAGTGAAAGTCAGGGCTATGGCTACACCTTC. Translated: CASSESQGYGYTF.

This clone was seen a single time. CDR3 DNA sequence: TGTGCCAGCAGCTTGGGGCAGGGGAGCGCTGAAGCTTTCTTT. As protein: CASSLGQGSAEAFF. The J gene is TRBJ1-1, the V gene TRBV5-6; D is possibly TRBD1 (6 bases). Per germline, CDR1 SGHDT and CDR2 YYEEEE. Trimming removed 0 bases from V and 6 bases from J, with 12 bases in between. The CDR3 is 14 amino acids.

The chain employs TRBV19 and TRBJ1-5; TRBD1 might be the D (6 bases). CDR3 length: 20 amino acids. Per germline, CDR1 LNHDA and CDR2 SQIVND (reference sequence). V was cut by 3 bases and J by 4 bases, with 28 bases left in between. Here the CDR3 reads CASSISSGLPFRGGNQPQHF. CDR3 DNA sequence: TGTGCCAGTAGTATTTCTTCGGGCCTACCATTCAGGGGTGGGAATCAGCCCCAGCATTTT.

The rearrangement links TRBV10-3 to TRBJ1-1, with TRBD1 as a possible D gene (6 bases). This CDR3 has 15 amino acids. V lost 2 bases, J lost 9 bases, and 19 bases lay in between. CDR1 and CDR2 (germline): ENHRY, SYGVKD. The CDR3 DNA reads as TGTGCCATCAGTGAGGGGTACAGGGAAGTTGGTAAAGCTTTCTTT. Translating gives CAISEGYREVGKAFF.

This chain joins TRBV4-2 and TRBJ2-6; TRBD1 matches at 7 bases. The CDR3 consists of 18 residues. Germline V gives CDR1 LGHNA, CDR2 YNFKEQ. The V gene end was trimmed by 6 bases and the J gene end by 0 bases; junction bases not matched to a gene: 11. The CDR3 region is CASSHYRGVNSGANVLTF. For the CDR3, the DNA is TGTGCCAGCAGTCATTACAGGGGCGTTAACTCTGGGGCCAACGTCCTGACTTTC.

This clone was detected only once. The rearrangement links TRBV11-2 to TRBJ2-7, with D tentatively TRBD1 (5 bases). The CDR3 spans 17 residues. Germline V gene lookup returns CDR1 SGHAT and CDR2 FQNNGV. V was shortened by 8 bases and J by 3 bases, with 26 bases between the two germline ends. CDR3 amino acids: CASREWGRAKGDYEQYF. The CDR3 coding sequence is TGTGCCAGCCGCGAATGGGGCCGCGCGAAGGGTGACTACGAGCAGTACTTC. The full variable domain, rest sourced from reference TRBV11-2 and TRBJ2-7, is EAGVAQSPRYKIIEKRQSVAFWCNPISGHATLYWYQQILGQGPKLLIQFQNNGVVDDSQLPKDRFSAERLKGVDSTLKIQPAKLEDSAVYLCASREWGRAKGDYEQYFGPGTRLTVT.

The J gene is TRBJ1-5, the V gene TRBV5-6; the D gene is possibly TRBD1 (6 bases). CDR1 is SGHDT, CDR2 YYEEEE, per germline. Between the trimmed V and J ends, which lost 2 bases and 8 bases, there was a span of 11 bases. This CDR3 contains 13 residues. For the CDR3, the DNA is TGTGCCAGCAGCTTACAGGGCTGGGAGCCCCAGCATTTT. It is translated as CASSLQGWEPQHF.

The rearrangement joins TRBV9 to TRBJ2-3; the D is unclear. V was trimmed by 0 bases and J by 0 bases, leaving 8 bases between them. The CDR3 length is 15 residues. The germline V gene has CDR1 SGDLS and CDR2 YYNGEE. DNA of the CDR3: TGTGCCAGCAGCGTAGGTATAACTAGCACAGATACGCAGTATTTT. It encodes CASSVGITSTDTQYF.

Here the CDR3 DNA reads TGTGCCAGCAGCCCCCGTTGGGGCCCTGAAGCTTTCTTT. It translates to CASSPRWGPEAFF. This chain connects TRBV25-1 to TRBJ1-1, with a possible D match to TRBD1 (5 bases). The CDR3 runs 13 residues. Looked up from germline, CDR1 is MGHDK and CDR2 is SYGVNS. With 6 bases removed from V and 6 bases from J, the gap between germline ends came to 14 bases. Supplemented by reference TRBV25-1 and TRBJ1-1, the full variable domain reads EADIYQTPRYLVIGTGKKITLECSQTMGHDKMYWYQQDPGMELHLIHYSYGVNSTEKGDLSSESTVSRIRTEHFPLTLESARPSHTSQYLCASSPRWGPEAFFGQGTRLTVV.

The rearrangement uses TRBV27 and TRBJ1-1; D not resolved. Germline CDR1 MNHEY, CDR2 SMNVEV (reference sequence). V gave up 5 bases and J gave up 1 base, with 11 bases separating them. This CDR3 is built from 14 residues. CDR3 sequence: CASSHPWANTEAFF. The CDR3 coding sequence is TGTGCCAGCAGTCACCCATGGGCGAACACTGAAGCTTTCTTT.

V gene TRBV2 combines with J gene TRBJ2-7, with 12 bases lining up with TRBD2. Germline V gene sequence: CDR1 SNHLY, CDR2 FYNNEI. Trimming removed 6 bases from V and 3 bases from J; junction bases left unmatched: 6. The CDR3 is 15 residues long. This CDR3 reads CASSQGLAGNYEQYF. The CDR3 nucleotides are TGTGCCAGCAGCCAAGGACTAGCGGGGAACTACGAGCAGTACTTC.

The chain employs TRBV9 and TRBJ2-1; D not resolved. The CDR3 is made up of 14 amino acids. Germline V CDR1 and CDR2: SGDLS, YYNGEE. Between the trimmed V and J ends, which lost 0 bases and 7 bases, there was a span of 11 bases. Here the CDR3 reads CASSVGGPRNEQFF. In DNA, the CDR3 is TGTGCCAGCAGCGTAGGTGGGCCCAGGAATGAGCAGTTCTTC.

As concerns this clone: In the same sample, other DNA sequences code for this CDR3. The CDR3 region is CASRSSTGPGGYTF. The CDR3 DNA reads as TGTGCCAGCAGGTCGTCGACAGGGCCCGGTGGCTACACCTTC. The chain uses TRBV6-5 and TRBJ1-2; TRBD1 matches 7 bases. The CDR3 loop spans 14 amino acids. J gave up 7 bases and V 6 bases, and 11 bases lay outside the gene matches. Germline assignment: CDR1 MNHEY and CDR2 SVGAGI.

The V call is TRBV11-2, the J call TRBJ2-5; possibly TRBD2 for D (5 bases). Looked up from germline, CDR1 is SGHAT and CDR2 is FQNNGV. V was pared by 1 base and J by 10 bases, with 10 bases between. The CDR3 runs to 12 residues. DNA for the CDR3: TGTGCCAGCAGCTTAGGGGCAGAGGGCCAGTACTTC. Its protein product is CASSLGAEGQYF.

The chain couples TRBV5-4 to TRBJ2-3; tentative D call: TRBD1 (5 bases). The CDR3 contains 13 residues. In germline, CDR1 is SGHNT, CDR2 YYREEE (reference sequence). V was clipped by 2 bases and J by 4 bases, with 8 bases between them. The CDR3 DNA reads TGTGCCAGCAGCTTCAGGGCCGCAGATACGCAGTATTTT. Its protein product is CASSFRAADTQYF.

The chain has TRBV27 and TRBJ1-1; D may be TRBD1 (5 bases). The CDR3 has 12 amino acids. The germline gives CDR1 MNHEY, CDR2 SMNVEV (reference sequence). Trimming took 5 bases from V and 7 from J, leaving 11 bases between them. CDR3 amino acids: CASSRGGSEAFF. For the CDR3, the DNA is TGTGCCAGCAGTCGCGGGGGGAGTGAAGCTTTCTTT.

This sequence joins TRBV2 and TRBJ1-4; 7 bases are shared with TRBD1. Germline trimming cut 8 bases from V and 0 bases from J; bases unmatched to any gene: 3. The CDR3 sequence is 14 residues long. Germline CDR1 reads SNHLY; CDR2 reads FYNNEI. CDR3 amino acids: CASGQVSTNEKLFF. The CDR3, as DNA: TGTGCCAGCGGACAGGTTTCAACTAATGAAAAACTGTTTTTT. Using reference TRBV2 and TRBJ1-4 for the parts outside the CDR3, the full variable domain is EPEVTQTPSHQVTQMGQEVILRCVPISNHLYFYWYRQILGQKVEFLVSFYNNEISEKSEIFDDQFSVERPDGSNFTLKIRSTKLEDSAMYFCASGQVSTNEKLFFGSGTQLSVL.

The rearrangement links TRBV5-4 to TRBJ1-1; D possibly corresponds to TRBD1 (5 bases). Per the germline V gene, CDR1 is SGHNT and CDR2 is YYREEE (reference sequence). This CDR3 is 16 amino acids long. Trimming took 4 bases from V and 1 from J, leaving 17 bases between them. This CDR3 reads CASSAQTGVKNTEAFF. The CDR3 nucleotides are TGTGCCAGCAGCGCCCAGACGGGGGTAAAGAACACTGAAGCTTTCTTT. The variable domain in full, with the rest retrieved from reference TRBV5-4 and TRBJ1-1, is ETGVTQSPTHLIKTRGQQVTLRCSSQSGHNTVSWYQQALGQGPQFIFQYYREEENGRGNFPPRFSGLQFPNYSSELNVNALELDDSALYLCASSAQTGVKNTEAFFGQGTRLTVV.

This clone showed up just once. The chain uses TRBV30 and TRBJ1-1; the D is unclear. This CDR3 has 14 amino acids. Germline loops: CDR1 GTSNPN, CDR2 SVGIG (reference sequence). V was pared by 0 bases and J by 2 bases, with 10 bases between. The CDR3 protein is CAWSVGGKNTEAFF. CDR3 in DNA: TGTGCCTGGAGTGTAGGCGGGAAAAACACTGAAGCTTTCTTT.

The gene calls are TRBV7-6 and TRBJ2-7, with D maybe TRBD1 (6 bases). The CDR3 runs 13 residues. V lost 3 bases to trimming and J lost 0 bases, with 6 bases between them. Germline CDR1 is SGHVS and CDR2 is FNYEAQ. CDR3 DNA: TGTGCCAGCAGCTTGGACAGCTCCTACGAGCAGTACTTC. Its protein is CASSLDSSYEQYF.

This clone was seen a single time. The CDR3 nucleotides are TGTGCCAGCGGGTTTAGCGGGGGGCCCACAGATACGCAGTATTTT. Protein product: CASGFSGGPTDTQYF. The gene calls are TRBV7-3 and TRBJ2-3, with 10 bases that match TRBD2. The CDR3 length is 15 residues. V trimming: 8 bases; J trimming: 2 bases; junction bases outside the gene matches: 7. Germline values: CDR1 SGHTA, CDR2 FQGTGA.

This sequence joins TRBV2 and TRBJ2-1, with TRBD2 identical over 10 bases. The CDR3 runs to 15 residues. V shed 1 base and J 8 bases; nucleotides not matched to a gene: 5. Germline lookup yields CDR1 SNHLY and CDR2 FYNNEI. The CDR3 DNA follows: TGTGCCAGCAGTGAAGGAGCGGGGGGGCAAGATGAGCAGTTCTTC. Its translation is CASSEGAGGQDEQFF.

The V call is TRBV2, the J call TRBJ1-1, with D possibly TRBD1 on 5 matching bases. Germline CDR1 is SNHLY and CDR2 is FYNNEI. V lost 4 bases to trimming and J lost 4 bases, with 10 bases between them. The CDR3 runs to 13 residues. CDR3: CASSGGWSTEAFF. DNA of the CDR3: TGTGCCAGCAGTGGGGGCTGGAGCACTGAAGCTTTCTTT.

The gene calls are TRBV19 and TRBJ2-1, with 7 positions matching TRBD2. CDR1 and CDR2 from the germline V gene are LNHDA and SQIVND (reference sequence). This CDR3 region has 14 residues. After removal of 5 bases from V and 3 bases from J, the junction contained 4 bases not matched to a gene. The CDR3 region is CASSAGDYYNEQFF. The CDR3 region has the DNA TGTGCCAGTAGTGCGGGGGACTACTACAATGAGCAGTTCTTC.

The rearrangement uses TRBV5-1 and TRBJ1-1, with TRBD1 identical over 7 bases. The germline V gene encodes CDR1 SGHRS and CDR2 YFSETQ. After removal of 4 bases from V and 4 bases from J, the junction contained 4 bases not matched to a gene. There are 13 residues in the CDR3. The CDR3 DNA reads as TGCGCCAGCAGCCGCTACAGGGGCACTGAAGCTTTCTTT. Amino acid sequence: CASSRYRGTEAFF.

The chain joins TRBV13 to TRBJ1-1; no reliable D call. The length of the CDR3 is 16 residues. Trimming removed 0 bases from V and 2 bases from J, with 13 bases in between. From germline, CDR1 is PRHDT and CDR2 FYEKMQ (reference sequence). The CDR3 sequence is CASSLGRPNTNTEAFF. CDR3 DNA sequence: TGTGCCAGCAGCTTAGGCAGGCCGAATACTAACACTGAAGCTTTCTTT.

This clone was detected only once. This CDR3 is CASSMTSTNTGELFF. The CDR3 DNA is TGCGCCAGCAGCATGACTAGCACGAACACCGGGGAGCTGTTTTTT. V usage is TRBV5-1 and J usage is TRBJ2-2, with TRBD2 matching over 7 bases. The V gene end was trimmed by 4 bases and the J gene end by 0 bases; junction bases not matched to a gene: 3. The germline CDR1 and CDR2 sequences are SGHRS and YFSETQ. CDR3 size: 15 residues.

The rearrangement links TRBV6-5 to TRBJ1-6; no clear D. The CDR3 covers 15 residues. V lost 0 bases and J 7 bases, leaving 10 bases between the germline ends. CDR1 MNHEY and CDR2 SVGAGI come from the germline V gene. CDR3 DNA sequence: TGTGCCAGCAGTTACTCAAACTACTTGAATTCACCCCTCCACTTT. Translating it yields CASSYSNYLNSPLHF.

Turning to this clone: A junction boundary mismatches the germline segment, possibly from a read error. The DNA for the CDR3 is TGTTCCAGCAGCTTAGCGGGGACTAGCGGGACCTACGAGCAGTACTTC. Translation gives CSSSLAGTSGTYEQYF. The chain recombines TRBV7-9 with TRBJ2-7, with TRBD2 matching 13 bases. The CDR3 loop spans 16 amino acids. Germline values: CDR1 SEHNR, CDR2 FQNEAQ (reference sequence). The full variable domain, rest sourced from reference TRBV7-9 and TRBJ2-7, is DTGVSQNPRHKITKRGQNVTFRCDPISEHNRLYWYRQTLGQGPEFLTYFQNEAQLEKSRLLSDRFSAERPKGSFSTLEIQRTEQGDSAMYLCSSSLAGTSGTYEQYFGPGTRLTVT.

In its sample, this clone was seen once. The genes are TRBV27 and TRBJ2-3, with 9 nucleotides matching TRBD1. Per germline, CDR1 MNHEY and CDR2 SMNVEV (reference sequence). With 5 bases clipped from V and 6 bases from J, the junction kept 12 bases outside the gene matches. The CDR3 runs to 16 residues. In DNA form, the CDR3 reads TGTGCCAGCAGTCCCGTCCGTGGACAGGGGTACGATACGCAGTATTTT. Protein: CASSPVRGQGYDTQYF.